The clone carrying this T cell receptor beta chain was counted between two and nine times. This entry is derived from a study of blood T cells in healthy people across ages. In the study overall: There was about one barcoded beta molecule captured by template switching per two T cells.

Primed by a sample-barcoded 5' primer and a J-beta primer mix, a second PCR proceeded for about 7 to 11 cycles. TCRdb re-derived calls from the 5' RACE reads in MiXCR, one entry per CDR3 protein. Here the sample spans around 1,500,000 distinct CDR3 sequences, about 28% being singletons. The germline gives CDR1 MGHRA, CDR2 YSYEKL. V lost 4 bases, J lost 7 bases, and 20 bases lay in between. The CDR3 totals 16 residues. The chain links TRBV4-1 to TRBJ2-1; the D gene is possibly TRBD1 (5 bases). This sequence originates from a woman in her 30s in good health. The material sequenced was blood. This CDR3 is CASSRTESPGSNEQFF. The CDR3 DNA reads as TGCGCCAGCAGCCGGACCGAATCCCCAGGGTCTAATGAGCAGTTCTTC.